The clone carrying this T cell receptor (beta chain) came up once. The data were taken from a study of blood T cell repertoires in COVID-19. Across the study: The United States, Italy and Spain were the sources of the acute and convalescent COVID-19 samples. Sample material is recorded as cDNA or gDNA derived from T cells, B-cell-depleted T cells, or PBMCs.

Source study methods: Amplification with reference gene primers provided the estimates of nucleated cell counts. This table comes from immunoSEQ multiplex PCR, and its TCRdb copy is limited to in-frame clones, with some not included. V, J and clone size were drawn from that table, and D and trimming were deduced from the DNA. The repertoire has roughly 100,000 clones, 70% to 90% of them found once; the top ten carry approximately 3.5%. Specimen: peripheral blood. The sequence was obtained from a woman aged 60 to 75 with acute or convalescent COVID-19.

CDR3 DNA sequence: TGTGCCATCAGACCCGGGACAGGGCGGCTCTTCACCGGGGAGCTGTTTTTT. Its protein product is CAIRPGTGRLFTGELFF. This chain joins TRBV10-3 and TRBJ2-2, with 9 nucleotides matching TRBD1. The CDR3 spans 17 residues. The V and J ends lost 6 bases and 4 bases, in that order; junction bases with no gene match: 12. The germline V gene encodes CDR1 ENHRY and CDR2 SYGVKD.